This record covers a single T cell receptor beta chain. As yet, its antigen is unknown. The sample originates from a study of T cell responses to AZD1222 COVID-19 vaccine. Whole-study results and caveats: It should be noted that donors were predominantly white British and more often female, and clonal diversity was possibly underestimated. Repertoire samples came only from after the peak T cell response.

Assay used: immunoSEQ multiplex PCR; TCRdb lists only in-frame clones, some missing. Of 95,000 to 150,000 clones in the sample, 65% to 90% were seen once. This TCR derives from an adult in good health. The specimen comprised peripheral blood, sampled on day 0 of AZD1222 vaccination.

This chain's CDR3 is CASSLGWTGTYEQYF. As DNA, the CDR3 is TGTGCCAGCAGCTTAGGGTGGACAGGGACGTACGAGCAGTACTTC. The rearrangement uses TRBV7-9 and TRBJ2-7; 8 bases map to TRBD1. The CDR3 totals 15 residues. Germline lookup yields CDR1 SEHNR and CDR2 FQNEAQ (reference sequence). Trimming cost V 1 base and J 4 bases; bases outside gene matches: 6.